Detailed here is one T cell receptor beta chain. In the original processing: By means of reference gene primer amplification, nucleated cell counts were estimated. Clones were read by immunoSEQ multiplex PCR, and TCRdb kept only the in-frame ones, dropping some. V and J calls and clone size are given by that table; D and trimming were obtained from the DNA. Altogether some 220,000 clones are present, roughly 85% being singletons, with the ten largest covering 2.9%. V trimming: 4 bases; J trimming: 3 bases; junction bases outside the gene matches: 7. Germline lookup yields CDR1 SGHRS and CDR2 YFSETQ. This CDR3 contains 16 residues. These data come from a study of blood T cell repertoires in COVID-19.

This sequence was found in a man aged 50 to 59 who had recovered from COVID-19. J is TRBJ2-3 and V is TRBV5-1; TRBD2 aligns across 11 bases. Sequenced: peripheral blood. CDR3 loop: CASSPRVAGGTDTQYF. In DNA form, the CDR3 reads TGCGCCAGCAGCCCCCGGGTAGCGGGAGGGACAGATACGCAGTATTTT.